This T cell receptor (beta chain) was recovered during a study of CXCR4 blockade with PD-1 therapy in pancreatic cancer. Germline lookup yields CDR1 KGHSH and CDR2 LQKENI. CDR3 length equals 15 residues. With 4 bases removed from V and 5 bases from J, the gap between germline ends came to 17 bases. Here immunoSEQ multiplex PCR was the method, and the copy in TCRdb shows in-frame clones only, minus some. Of around 5,600 clones listed, less than 40% are singletons. This clone was seen a single time. The genes are TRBV18 and TRBJ2-5; possibly TRBD1 or TRBD2 for D (5 bases each). Sequences were obtained from tumor tissue. The receptor comes from a human donor with pancreatic ductal adenocarcinoma. CDR3 nucleotides: TGTGCCAGCTCACACACACCGGGGCAAGGGGAGACCCAGTACTTC. This encodes CASSHTPGQGETQYF.